This entry lists 15 T cell receptor beta chains sequenced from one sample in a study of blood T cell repertoires in COVID-19. TCRdb's table, derived via immunoSEQ multiplex PCR, lists solely in-frame clones and lacks some. The data hold 250,000 to 350,000 clones, with approximately 85% observed a single time. The sample consisted of PBMCs or T cells enriched from blood (not recorded which). The receptors stem from a woman in her thirties who had recovered from COVID-19.

V usage is TRBV7-9 and J usage is TRBJ1-2; 9 nucleotides align to TRBD1. CDR3 length: 14 amino acids. From germline, CDR1 is SEHNR and CDR2 FQNEAQ (reference sequence). The V segment lost 10 bases and the J segment 4 bases; nucleotides outside the gene matches: 10. CDR3 sequence (DNA): TGTGCCATCAGACCGGGACAGGGACTCTATGGCTACACCTTC. Its protein product is CAIRPGQGLYGYTF. The variable domain in full, completed from reference TRBV7-9 and TRBJ1-2, reads DTGVSQNPRHKITKRGQNVTFRCDPISEHNRLYWYRQTLGQGPEFLTYFQNEAQLEKSRLLSDRFSAERPKGSFSTLEIQRTEQGDSAMYLCAIRPGQGLYGYTFGSGTRLTVV.

A few counts support this clone. The genes are TRBV5-1 and TRBJ1-1; 9 bases are shared with TRBD1. Looked up from germline, CDR1 is SGHRS and CDR2 is YFSETQ. The CDR3 runs 12 residues. Trimming removed 4 bases from V and 10 bases from J; junction bases left unmatched: 5. The CDR3 region has the DNA TGCGCCAGCAGCCACGGGACAGGGTTAGCTTTCTTT. Amino acids: CASSHGTGLAFF. Together with reference TRBV5-1 and TRBJ1-1, the CDR3 gives the full variable domain: KAGVTQTPRYLIKTRGQQVTLSCSPISGHRSVSWYQQTPGQGLQFLFEYFSETQRNKGNFPGRFSGRQFSNSRSEMNVSTLELGDSALYLCASSHGTGLAFFGQGTRLTVV.

V usage is TRBV4-2 and J usage is TRBJ1-1; 7 bases align to TRBD1. The V and J ends lost 1 base and 4 bases, in that order; junction bases with no gene match: 9. Per germline, CDR1 LGHNA and CDR2 YNFKEQ. This CDR3 is 16 amino acids long. The CDR3 nucleotides read TGTGCCAGCAGCCAAGGACAGGGCAGAGGAGGCACTGAAGCTTTCTTT. This translates into CASSQGQGRGGTEAFF.

V usage is TRBV6-6 and J usage is TRBJ1-2; 9 bases align to TRBD1. Germline V gene data show CDR1 as MNHNY and CDR2 as SVGAGI (reference sequence). This CDR3 comprises 18 residues. Trimming removed 5 bases from V and 3 bases from J; junction bases left unmatched: 16. In DNA, the CDR3 is TGTGCCAGCAGTCCCGGGACAGGGAAGGGGGGACTCTACTATGGCTACACCTTC. This gives the protein CASSPGTGKGGLYYGYTF.

The chain combines TRBV5-4 with TRBJ1-6; the match to TRBD1 covers 9 bases. CDR1 and CDR2 (germline): SGHNT, YYREEE (reference sequence). CDR3 length: 14 residues. The trim removed 5 bases at V and 7 bases at J, leaving 4 bases unmatched. This CDR3 is CASSLDRGNSPLHF. CDR3 nucleotide sequence: TGTGCCAGCAGTCTGGACAGGGGAAATTCACCCCTCCACTTT.

J is TRBJ2-2 and V is TRBV5-1, with TRBD2 matching over 14 bases. V shed 5 bases and J 3 bases; nucleotides not matched to a gene: 15. The germline V gene has CDR1 SGHRS and CDR2 YFSETQ. The CDR3 covers 20 residues. CDR3 coding DNA: TGCGCCAGCAGAGGCCGGTTTGTGGGACTAGCGGGAGCCCACACCGGGGAGCTGTTTTTT. Translation gives CASRGRFVGLAGAHTGELFF.

The chain links TRBV7-9 to TRBJ2-7; 10 bases agree with TRBD1. Losses at the gene ends were 4 bases for V and 3 bases for J; bases not matched to a gene: 6. CDR1 is SEHNR and CDR2 is FQNEAQ in the germline V gene (reference sequence). This CDR3 is 15 amino acids long. CDR3 in amino acids: CASSSGQGTNYEQYF. DNA for the CDR3: TGTGCCAGCAGCTCGGGACAGGGGACTAACTACGAGCAGTACTTC.

This rearrangement joins TRBV2 to TRBJ1-5, with D possibly TRBD1 on 5 matching bases. V lost 6 bases and J lost 0, with 12 bases in between. The CDR3 covers 15 residues. Germline V gene data show CDR1 as SNHLY and CDR2 as FYNNEI. CDR3 residues: CASRSREYSNQPQHF. For the CDR3, the DNA is TGTGCCAGCAGGTCCAGGGAATATAGCAATCAGCCCCAGCATTTT.

V is TRBV6-5 and J is TRBJ2-7, with TRBD1 identical over 11 bases. V trimming: 9 bases; J trimming: 6 bases; junction bases outside the gene matches: 7. Per germline, CDR1 MNHEY and CDR2 SVGAGI. This CDR3 comprises 13 residues. The CDR3 DNA follows: TGTGCCAGTGGGACAGGGGGAGCGGGCGAGCAGTACTTC. Protein product: CASGTGGAGEQYF.

The chain carries TRBV9 and TRBJ1-2; D perhaps matches TRBD1 (6 bases). Looked up from germline, CDR1 is SGDLS and CDR2 is YYNGEE. CDR3 length: 13 residues. Trimming shortened V by 5 bases and J by 8 bases, and 16 bases separated the two germline ends. CDR3 sequence: CASRDTGLGGYTF. DNA for the CDR3: TGTGCCAGCAGGGACACAGGGTTGGGCGGCTACACCTTC.

The chain employs TRBV19 and TRBJ1-2; the D is unclear. In germline, CDR1 is LNHDA, CDR2 SQIVND (reference sequence). The germline V and J ends were trimmed by 7 bases and 2 bases, with 11 bases remaining between them. CDR3 length: 13 residues. The CDR3 region is CASKREENYGYTF. DNA of the CDR3: TGTGCCAGTAAAAGGGAGGAGAACTATGGCTACACCTTC.

The genes are TRBV19 and TRBJ1-5, with no clear D. The CDR3 has 15 amino acids. CDR1 LNHDA and CDR2 SQIVND come from the germline V gene (reference sequence). V lost 4 bases to trimming and J lost 2 bases, with 12 bases between them. The CDR3 here is CASSTTGRGNQPQHF. In nucleotides, the CDR3 is TGTGCCAGTAGTACTACGGGGAGGGGCAATCAGCCCCAGCATTTT.

The V and J genes are TRBV27 and TRBJ2-7; TRBD2 aligns across 7 bases. This CDR3 comprises 15 residues. Germline CDR1 reads MNHEY; CDR2 reads SMNVEV (reference sequence). V trimming: 2 bases; J trimming: 0 bases; junction bases outside the gene matches: 4. The CDR3 sequence is CASSLTGTISYEQYF. The CDR3 nucleotides are TGTGCCAGCAGTTTAACCGGGACTATCTCCTACGAGCAGTACTTC.

The V call is TRBV3-1 (or the pseudogene TRBV3-2), the J call TRBJ2-5, with D possibly matching TRBD2 (5 bases). V lost 1 base and J lost 9, with 15 bases in between. Germline CDR1 LGHDT, CDR2 YNNKEL (reference sequence). The CDR3 covers 14 residues. The CDR3 protein is CASSQAGAEVSQYF. The DNA for the CDR3 is TGTGCCAGCAGCCAAGCAGGAGCGGAGGTGTCCCAGTACTTC.

This clone showed up just once. This rearrangement joins TRBV12-1 to TRBJ2-4; TRBD2 is the table's D call and was not checked against the DNA. TRBV12-1 is termed a pseudogene. The CDR3 is 18 amino acids. CDR3 loop: CASAQGLWAPTAKNIQYF. The DNA for the CDR3 is TGTGCCAGCGCACAGGGACTATGGGCCCCGACGGCCAAAAACATTCAGTACTTC.